Described below is a single TCR beta chain sequence and its context. The sample belongs to a study of shared clonotypes between healthy human individuals. Naive-designated CD8 cells lacked CD45RO, were positively enriched for CCR7, and omitted terminally differentiated effector memory CD45RA+ cells. Donors were Caucasian adults residing in Nashville, Tennessee, USA. Every immunoSEQ plate was one replicate of a subset's evenly spread DNA. Some clones are missing from TCRdb's copy, which holds only in-frame ones; the method was immunoSEQ multiplex PCR. In the table there are over 2,000,000 clones, roughly 93% of which are singletons. Input material: naive CD8+ T cells from PBMCs. The receptor was derived from a man between 18 and 29 years old in good health. Some clones in this sample may be carry-over from other donors' samples.

The CDR3 sequence is CASSDREPVRGYTF. CDR3 bases: TGTGCCAGTAGCGACAGGGAGCCTGTGCGTGGCTACACCTTC. V gene TRBV19 combines with J gene TRBJ1-2; 7 bases agree with TRBD1. The germline V gene has CDR1 LNHDA and CDR2 SQIVND (reference sequence). The CDR3 totals 14 residues. With V trimmed by 6 bases and J by 7 bases, 11 bases remained unmatched.